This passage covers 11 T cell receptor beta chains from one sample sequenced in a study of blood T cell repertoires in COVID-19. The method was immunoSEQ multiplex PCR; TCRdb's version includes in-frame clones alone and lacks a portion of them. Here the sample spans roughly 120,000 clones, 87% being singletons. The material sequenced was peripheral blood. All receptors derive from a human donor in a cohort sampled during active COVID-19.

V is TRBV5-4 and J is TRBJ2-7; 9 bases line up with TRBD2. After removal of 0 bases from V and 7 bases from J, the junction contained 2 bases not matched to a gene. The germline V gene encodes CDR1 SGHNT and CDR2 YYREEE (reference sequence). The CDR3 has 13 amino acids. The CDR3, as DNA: TGTGCCAGCAGCTTGGTTGCGGGAGGGGAGCAGTACTTC. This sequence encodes CASSLVAGGEQYF.

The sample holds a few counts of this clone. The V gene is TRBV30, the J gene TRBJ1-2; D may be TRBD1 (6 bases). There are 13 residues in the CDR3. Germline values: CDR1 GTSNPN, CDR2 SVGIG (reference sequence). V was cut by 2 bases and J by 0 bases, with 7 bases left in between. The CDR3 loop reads CAWSTGSNYGYTF. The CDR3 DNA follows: TGTGCCTGGAGTACAGGGTCTAACTATGGCTACACCTTC.

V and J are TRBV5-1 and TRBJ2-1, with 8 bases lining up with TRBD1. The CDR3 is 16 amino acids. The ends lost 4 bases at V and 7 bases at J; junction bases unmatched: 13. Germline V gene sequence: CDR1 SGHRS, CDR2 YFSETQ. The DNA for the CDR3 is TGCGCCAGCAGCGTGCAGCCGGGACAGGCTGCAAATGAGCAGTTCTTC. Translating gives CASSVQPGQAANEQFF.

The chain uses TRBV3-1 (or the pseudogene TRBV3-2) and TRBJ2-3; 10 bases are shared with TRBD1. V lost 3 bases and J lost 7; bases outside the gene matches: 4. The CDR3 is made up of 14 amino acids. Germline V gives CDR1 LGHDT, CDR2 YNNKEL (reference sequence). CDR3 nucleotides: TGTGCCAGCAGCCATGGGACAGGGGCAAATACGCAGTATTTT. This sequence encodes CASSHGTGANTQYF.

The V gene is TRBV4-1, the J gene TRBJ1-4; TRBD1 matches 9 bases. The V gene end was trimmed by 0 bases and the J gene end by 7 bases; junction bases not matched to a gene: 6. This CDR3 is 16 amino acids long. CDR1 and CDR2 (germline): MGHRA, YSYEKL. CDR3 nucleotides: TGCGCCAGCAGCCAAGACTGGGACAGGGTGGGTGAAAAACTGTTTTTT. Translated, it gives CASSQDWDRVGEKLFF.

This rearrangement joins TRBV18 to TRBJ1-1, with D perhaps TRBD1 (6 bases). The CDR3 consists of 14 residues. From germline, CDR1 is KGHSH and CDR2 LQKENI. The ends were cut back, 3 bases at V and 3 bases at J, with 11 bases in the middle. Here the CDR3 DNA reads TGTGCCAGCTCACCCACTTCAGGGGACACTGAAGCTTTCTTT. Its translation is CASSPTSGDTEAFF.

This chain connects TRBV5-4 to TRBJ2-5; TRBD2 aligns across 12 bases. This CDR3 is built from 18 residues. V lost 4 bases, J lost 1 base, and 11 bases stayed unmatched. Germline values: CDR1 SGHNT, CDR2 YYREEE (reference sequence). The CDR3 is CASSQRTSGEQSQETQYF. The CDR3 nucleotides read TGTGCCAGCAGCCAACGGACTAGCGGGGAACAGAGCCAAGAGACCCAGTACTTC.

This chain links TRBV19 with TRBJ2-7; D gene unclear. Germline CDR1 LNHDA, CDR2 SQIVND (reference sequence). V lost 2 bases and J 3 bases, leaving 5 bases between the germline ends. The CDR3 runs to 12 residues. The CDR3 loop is CASSIIGYEQYF. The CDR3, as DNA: TGTGCCAGTAGTATAATCGGCTACGAGCAGTACTTC.

CDR3 region: CATSDPGTSGYNEQFF. The CDR3 region has the DNA TGTGCCACCAGTGATCCCGGGACTAGCGGCTACAATGAGCAGTTCTTC. The chain has TRBV24-1 and TRBJ2-1; 11 nucleotides match TRBD2. This CDR3 region has 16 residues. Losses at the gene ends were 3 bases for V and 3 bases for J; bases not matched to a gene: 3. Germline V gives CDR1 KGHDR, CDR2 SFDVKD.

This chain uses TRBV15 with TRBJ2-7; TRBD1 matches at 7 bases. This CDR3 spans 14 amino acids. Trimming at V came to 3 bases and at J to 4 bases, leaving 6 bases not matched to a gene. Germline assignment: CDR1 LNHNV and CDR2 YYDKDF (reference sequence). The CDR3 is CATSRGTGVYEQYF. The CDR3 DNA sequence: TGTGCCACCAGCAGGGGAACAGGGGTGTACGAGCAGTACTTC.

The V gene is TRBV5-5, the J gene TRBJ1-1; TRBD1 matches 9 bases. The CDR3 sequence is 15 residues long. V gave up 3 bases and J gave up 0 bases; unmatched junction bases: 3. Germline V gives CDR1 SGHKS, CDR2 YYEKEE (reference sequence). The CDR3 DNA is TGTGCCAGCAGCTGGGGACAGGGCATGAACACTGAAGCTTTCTTT. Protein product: CASSWGQGMNTEAFF.